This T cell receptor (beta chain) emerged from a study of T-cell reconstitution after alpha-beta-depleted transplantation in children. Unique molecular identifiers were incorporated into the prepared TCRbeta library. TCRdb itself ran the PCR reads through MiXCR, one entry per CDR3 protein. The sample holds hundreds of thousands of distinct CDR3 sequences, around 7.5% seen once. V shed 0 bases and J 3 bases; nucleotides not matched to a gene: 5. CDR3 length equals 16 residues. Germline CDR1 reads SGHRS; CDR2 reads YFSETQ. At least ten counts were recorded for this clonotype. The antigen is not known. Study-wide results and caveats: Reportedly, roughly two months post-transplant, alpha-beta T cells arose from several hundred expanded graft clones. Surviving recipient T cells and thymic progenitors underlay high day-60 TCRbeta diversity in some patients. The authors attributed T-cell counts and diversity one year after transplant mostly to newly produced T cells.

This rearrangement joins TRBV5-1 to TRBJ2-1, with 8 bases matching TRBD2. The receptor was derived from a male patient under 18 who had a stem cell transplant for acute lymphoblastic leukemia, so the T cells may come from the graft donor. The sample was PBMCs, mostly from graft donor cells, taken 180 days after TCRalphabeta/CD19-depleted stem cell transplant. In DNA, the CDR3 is TGCGCCAGCAGCTTGGGTTTTAGCGGGGTCTACAATGAGCAGTTCTTC. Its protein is CASSLGFSGVYNEQFF.